The clone carrying this T cell receptor beta chain was observed a handful of times. This sample stems from a study of T cells in Graves' hyperthyroidism and ophthalmopathy. The investigators amplified TCR beta CDR3 regions from RNA transcripts. The HTBI primer set was used in a first-round RT-PCR of the TCR CDR3. TCRdb re-analysed the multiplex PCR reads in MiXCR, keeping a single row per CDR3 protein. Of over 700,000 distinct CDR3 sequences listed, about 38% are singletons. After removal of 7 bases from V and 4 bases from J, the junction contained 4 bases not matched to a gene. From germline, CDR1 is MGHDK and CDR2 SYGVNS. The CDR3 length is 13 residues.

The chain combines TRBV25-1 with TRBJ2-7; TRBD1 aligns across 10 bases. This receptor was taken from a man aged 18 to 29 with Graves' hyperthyroidism. The specimen was blood. The CDR3 loop is CASKGTGVYEQYF. In DNA form, the CDR3 reads TGTGCCAGCAAGGGGACAGGGGTATACGAGCAGTACTTC.